The rows below give T cell receptor beta chains drawn from one sample of a study of blood T cells in healthy people across ages. MiXCR, run by TCRdb on the 5' RACE reads, gives a single entry per CDR3 protein. Of approximately 670,000 distinct CDR3 sequences in the sample, around 38% were seen once. The material sequenced was blood. Source of these receptors: an elderly man in good health. Each CDR3 is given with its conserved first and last residue. D genes are given only for firm matches. Size tells how often a clone was seen (once, few, many) or the class of an expanded clone, and some rows leave it out.

clone_size	v_call	cdr3_length	j_call	d_call	cdr3_nt	cdr3_aa
few	TRBV2	13	TRBJ1-2	TRBD1	TGTGCCAGCAGTCAGGGGGCAGGGACGGGCTACACCTTC	CASSQGAGTGYTF
-	TRBV20-1	17	TRBJ2-1	-	TGCAGTGCTAACCGCCCCTCACTTGGGCGTCTGGGGAATGAGCAGTTCTTC	CSANRPSLGRLGNEQFF
few	TRBV7-2	16	TRBJ2-3	TRBD2	TGTGCCAGCAGCTCCCTAGCGGGTGCTAGCACAGATACGCAGTATTTT	CASSSLAGASTDTQYF
-	TRBV20-1	14	TRBJ2-1	-	TGCAGTGCTAGCTTGGCGCTGATCCGTGGTGAGCAGTTCTTC	CSASLALIRGEQFF
few	TRBV29-1	14	TRBJ2-1	TRBD2	TGCAGCGTTGATCCGTGGGAGGGCCTCAATGAGCAGTTCTTC	CSVDPWEGLNEQFF
many	TRBV7-2	16	TRBJ2-5	TRBD2	TGTGCCAGCAGCAAGGGACTAGCGGGAGCACAAGAGACCCAGTACTTC	CASSKGLAGAQETQYF
-	TRBV10-3	14	TRBJ1-2	TRBD1	TGTGCCATCAGTGAAGGGACAGTTACCTATGGCTACACCTTC	CAISEGTVTYGYTF
-	TRBV5-6	14	TRBJ1-1	TRBD1	TGTGCCAGCAGCTTCGAGGGGGCCTTAACTGAAGCTTTCTTT	CASSFEGALTEAFF
-	TRBV9	15	TRBJ1-2	-	TGTGCCAGCAGCGTAGCTGCAGCAACTAACTATGGCTACACCTTC	CASSVAAATNYGYTF
-	TRBV12-3/TRBV12-4	13	TRBJ2-1	-	TGTGCCAGCAGTTTACCTTCAGGGATATTTCAGTTCTTC	CASSLPSGIFQFF
-	TRBV5-6	12	TRBJ2-3	-	TGTGCCAGCAGCTTGGGGACGCCCACGCAGTATTTT	CASSLGTPTQYF
-	TRBV15	18	TRBJ2-7	-	TGTGCCACCAGCAGAGGCATACCGGGTTCCGGGAGCTCCTACGAGCAGTACTTC	CATSRGIPGSGSSYEQYF
few	TRBV14	14	TRBJ1-2	-	TGTGCCAGCAGCCAAGATCTAATGGGGACCGGCTACACCTTC	CASSQDLMGTGYTF
-	TRBV6-2/TRBV6-3	14	TRBJ2-2	TRBD1	TGTGCCAGCAGGGGGACAGGCTCCACCGGGGAGCTGTTTTTT	CASRGTGSTGELFF
-	TRBV7-3	16	TRBJ2-3	TRBD2	TGTGCCAGCGGCTTGGACGGGACTAGCGTTTTTGATACGCAGTATTTT	CASGLDGTSVFDTQYF
-	TRBV2	16	TRBJ2-2	-	TGTGCCAGCAGACAACGGACCTCCACAGCACCCGGGGAGCTGTTTTTT	CASRQRTSTAPGELFF
-	TRBV30	14	TRBJ1-1	TRBD1	TGTGCCTGGAGACACAGGGGGGTTAGCACTGAAGCTTTCTTT	CAWRHRGVSTEAFF
once	TRBV6-2/TRBV6-3	19	TRBJ2-5	TRBD2	TGTGCCGGCAGTTACTCGAGGACTAGCGGGGGGCTTTTTAGAGAGACCCAGTACTTC	CAGSYSRTSGGLFRETQYF
-	TRBV5-6	19	TRBJ2-3	TRBD2	TGTGCCAGCAGTCCCGGGACTAGCGGGAGGGAATACGACACAGATACGCAGTATTTT	CASSPGTSGREYDTDTQYF
few	TRBV20-1	16	TRBJ1-1	-	TGCAGTGCTAGAGATTGGTTGCGTGGGGGTTACACTGAAGCTTTCTTT	CSARDWLRGGYTEAFF
-	TRBV4-1	18	TRBJ2-1	-	TGCGCCAGCAGCCAAAGGACTATCGGGGGCTTCTCCTACAATGAGCAGTTCTTC	CASSQRTIGGFSYNEQFF
-	TRBV20-1	19	TRBJ2-2	TRBD2	TGCAGTGCTAGCCCTGGACTAGTGGGAGGGCCCACCCGGGTCGGGGAGCTGTTTTTT	CSASPGLVGGPTRVGELFF
-	TRBV20-1	14	TRBJ2-3	-	TGCAGTGCTAGCACCCGGGGGAGCACAGATACGCAGTATTTT	CSASTRGSTDTQYF
many	TRBV5-4	14	TRBJ2-4	-	TGTGCCAGCAGCTTGGCGCGTCAGGAAAACATTCAGTACTTC	CASSLARQENIQYF
-	TRBV20-1	13	TRBJ2-7	-	TGCAGTGCTAGTGTTCAGGGGTTCAACGAGCAGTACTTC	CSASVQGFNEQYF
few	TRBV28	16	TRBJ1-4	TRBD1	TGTGCCAGCAGTTTATGGGGACAGGGGACTAATGAAAAACTGTTTTTT	CASSLWGQGTNEKLFF
-	TRBV5-5	14	TRBJ1-2	-	TGTGCCAGCAGCTTCAGGGATAGCTCCTATGGCTACACCTTC	CASSFRDSSYGYTF
-	TRBV20-1	15	TRBJ2-1	-	TGCAGTGCTAGAGGGTCCGCGAGACTTAGCAATGAGCAGTTCTTC	CSARGSARLSNEQFF
-	TRBV4-3	13	TRBJ2-7	-	TGCGCCAGCAGCCAAGTTGTGGGCTACGAGCAGTACTTC	CASSQVVGYEQYF
-	TRBV12-3/TRBV12-4	15	TRBJ2-7	TRBD1	TGTGCCAGCAGTTCTCAGTGGGACAGGGACTACGAGCAGTACTTC	CASSSQWDRDYEQYF
-	TRBV20-1	14	TRBJ2-5	-	TGCAGTTCTAGCCCGGGACAACCCCCGGCTGCCCAGTACTTC	CSSSPGQPPAAQYF
-	TRBV28	15	TRBJ2-7	-	TGTGCCAGCAGTTTTTTGGGGGGAAGTTCTACCGAGCAGTACTTC	CASSFLGGSSTEQYF
-	TRBV20-1	15	TRBJ2-7	-	TGCAGTGCTAGAGTGAGCCGGGGGGCCTCCTACGAGCAGTACTTC	CSARVSRGASYEQYF
-	TRBV7-2	18	TRBJ2-7	TRBD2	TGTGCCAGCAGCTCCCAACAGCCAACAGCGGGGGGGCCCTACGAGCAGTACTTC	CASSSQQPTAGGPYEQYF
-	TRBV4-1	15	TRBJ1-3	-	TGCGCCAGCAGCCAAGAGGGCAGGGCTGGAAACACCATATATTTT	CASSQEGRAGNTIYF
once	TRBV29-1	13	TRBJ1-4	-	TGCATCGTTGAGCGGGGGGCTAATGAAAAACTGTTTTTT	CIVERGANEKLFF
-	TRBV7-2	13	TRBJ2-7	TRBD1	TGTGCCAGCAGCCCACAGGGGCCTTACGAGCAGTACTTC	CASSPQGPYEQYF
few	TRBV29-1	17	TRBJ2-7	TRBD2	TGCAGCGTTGCCTGGGAATTGACTAGCGGGAGTGTCGACGAGCAGTACTTC	CSVAWELTSGSVDEQYF
-	TRBV30	13	TRBJ1-1	-	TGTGCCTTAGAGGCTGGGAGGGACACTGAAGCTTTCTTT	CALEAGRDTEAFF
many	TRBV12-3/TRBV12-4	15	TRBJ2-3	-	TGTGCCAGCAGTTTTAAAGGACTTAACACAGATACGCAGTATTTT	CASSFKGLNTDTQYF
few	TRBV20-1	16	TRBJ2-3	TRBD2	TGCAGTGCTAGAGGTTCGGCGGGGGGGCCCACAGATACGCAGTATTTT	CSARGSAGGPTDTQYF
-	TRBV6-5	11	TRBJ2-3	TRBD1	TGTGCCAGCAGCCTACAGGGGGCCAAGTATTTT	CASSLQGAKYF
-	TRBV4-3	13	TRBJ2-7	-	TGCGCCAGCAGCCAAGATCCCCACCTCGAGCAGTACTTC	CASSQDPHLEQYF
-	TRBV25-1	15	TRBJ2-2	-	TGTGCCAGCACGCACTCCAGGGGGAACACCGGGGAGCTGTTTTTT	CASTHSRGNTGELFF
few	TRBV7-2	16	TRBJ2-7	-	TGTGCCAGCAGCTTAGCCCAGGGCCGTACCCCCTACGAGCAGTACTTC	CASSLAQGRTPYEQYF
-	TRBV10-3	12	TRBJ2-7	-	TGTGCCATCAGCTCAGGTTGTCGCGAGCAGTACTTC	CAISSGCREQYF
few	TRBV7-7	15	TRBJ2-2	TRBD2	TGTGCTAGCAGGCAAACTAGCGGGAGTGCCGGGGAGCTGTTTTTT	CASRQTSGSAGELFF
-	TRBV7-9	15	TRBJ2-5	TRBD1	TGTGCCAGCAGCCCCGGGACAGGGTGGCAAGAGACCCAGTACTTC	CASSPGTGWQETQYF
few	TRBV6-5	15	TRBJ2-7	TRBD1	TGTGCCAGGGGGAACCGGGACAGGAAGTCTTGCGAGCAGTACTTC	CARGNRDRKSCEQYF